The clone carrying this T cell receptor (beta chain) has only one observation. Here immunoSEQ multiplex PCR was the method, and the copy in TCRdb shows in-frame clones only, minus some. The sample lists under 80,000 clones, roughly 88% seen once, with less than 2% in the top ten. This specimen comes from a study of T cell changes during pregnancy in multiple sclerosis. CDR3 size: 14 residues. Per the germline V gene, CDR1 is MNHEY and CDR2 is SVGAGI. The V and J ends lost 1 base and 5 bases respectively, with 9 bases between them. The sample consisted of peripheral blood, taken in the first trimester of pregnancy. The rearrangement joins TRBV6-5 to TRBJ2-1, with D perhaps matching TRBD2 (6 bases). This receptor was identified in a female donor with multiple sclerosis, enrolled in a pregnancy study. This CDR3 is CASSYYGGNNEQFF. CDR3 nucleotides: TGTGCCAGCAGTTACTATGGGGGGAACAATGAGCAGTTCTTC.